These T cell receptor beta chains were read from a single sample in a study of blood T cell repertoires in COVID-19. Measured with immunoSEQ multiplex PCR; TCRdb has only the in-frame clones, and not every one. The sample consists of under 300,000 clones, approximately 80% of them appearing once. The sample was peripheral blood. The receptors here all came from a man between 40 and 49 years old who had recovered from COVID-19. CDR3s include the opening cysteine and the closing phenylalanine or tryptophan. Each record gives: clone size, V gene, D gene, J gene, CDR3 DNA, CDR3 protein. A D gene is named only where the DNA matches it firmly. The listing skips clone size in some rows; elsewhere it reads once, few, many or a size class.

-	TRBV6-5	-	TRBJ2-7	TGTGCCAGCAGCCACCCCGGGACAAGCTACGAGCAGTACTTC	CASSHPGTSYEQYF
-	TRBV28	TRBD1	TRBJ2-2	TGTGCCAGCAGTTCGGGACAGGGCACCGGGGAGCTGTTTTTT	CASSSGQGTGELFF
-	TRBV10-3	TRBD1	TRBJ1-2	TGTGCCATCAGTGAGTCGAGGGACAGGGGCTTGGAGGGCTACACCTTC	CAISESRDRGLEGYTF
-	TRBV5-5	-	TRBJ1-4	TGTGCCAGCAGCGCTTACAACCCCCGGGATGAAAAACTGTTTTTT	CASSAYNPRDEKLFF
-	TRBV5-8	-	TRBJ2-5	TGTGCCAGCAGCGGGGCAGGGTTCAGGGAGACCCAGTACTTC	CASSGAGFRETQYF
few	TRBV15	-	TRBJ2-2	TGTGCCACCAGCAGAGATACTACGCCCACCGGGGAGCTGTTTTTT	CATSRDTTPTGELFF
-	TRBV2	-	TRBJ2-7	TGTGCCAGCAGTAGGGGATCCTACGAGCAGTACTTC	CASSRGSYEQYF
-	TRBV29-1	-	TRBJ2-3	TGCAGCGGAGCCCAGGGTGCAAGCACAGATACGCAGTATTTT	CSGAQGASTDTQYF
-	TRBV29-1	-	TRBJ1-2	TGCAGCGTTGATAAGGGGTCGCACGGCTACACCTTC	CSVDKGSHGYTF
-	TRBV4-3	TRBD2	TRBJ2-3	TGCGCCAGCAGAAACGGCGCGGGAGGAGGGGATACGCAGTATTTT	CASRNGAGGGDTQYF
-	TRBV7-2	TRBD1	TRBJ1-1	TGTGCCAGCAGCTTAGCGACAGGGTTCACTGAAGCTTTCTTT	CASSLATGFTEAFF
-	TRBV3-1/TRBV3-2	-	TRBJ2-3	TGTGCCAGCAGCCCCTCTGTGCGCCCAGATACGCAGTATTTT	CASSPSVRPDTQYF
-	TRBV25-1	-	TRBJ1-5	TGTGCCAGCAGTGAATACGGGGAAGGTCAGCCCCAGCATTTT	CASSEYGEGQPQHF
few	TRBV10-1	-	TRBJ2-7	TGCGCCAGCAGCACCGGGACTGGATCCTACGAGCAGTACTTC	CASSTGTGSYEQYF
few	TRBV11-2	TRBD2	TRBJ2-1	TGTGCCAGCAGCGAAAACCGGCTAGCGGGTCAGCAGTTCTTC	CASSENRLAGQQFF
-	TRBV5-1	-	TRBJ2-2	TGCGCCAGCAGCTGGGACACTTCGAACACCGGGGAGCTGTTTTTT	CASSWDTSNTGELFF
-	TRBV9	TRBD2	TRBJ2-1	TGTGCCAGCAGCAAAGACCGGGGGGACTACAATGAGCAGTTCTTC	CASSKDRGDYNEQFF
-	TRBV9	-	TRBJ2-5	TGTGCCAGCAGCACGGGACTCGAAGAGACCCAGTACTTC	CASSTGLEETQYF
-	TRBV7-2	TRBD2	TRBJ2-7	TGTGCCAGCAGCTTAGCTTTACGGGGGGGGTCCTACGAGCAGTACTTC	CASSLALRGGSYEQYF
-	TRBV7-6	TRBD2	TRBJ2-5	TGTGCCAGCAGCTTACAAGGCGGGGGATTCAAAGAGACCCAGTACTTC	CASSLQGGGFKETQYF
-	TRBV20-1	-	TRBJ2-2	TGCAGTGCTATCCGCACCGGGGAGCTGTTTTTT	CSAIRTGELFF
-	TRBV10-3	TRBD1	TRBJ1-4	TGTGCCATCCAACAGGGGGCCGGAGAAAAACTGTTTTTT	CAIQQGAGEKLFF
few	TRBV6-2/TRBV6-3	TRBD1	TRBJ2-5	TGTGCCAGCAGTTACGAGGAACGACAGGGGGCATTCAAGGAGACCCAGTACTTC	CASSYEERQGAFKETQYF
few	TRBV6-5	TRBD1	TRBJ1-5	TGTGCCAGCCAGACAGGGGGCAATCAGCCCCAGCATTTT	CASQTGGNQPQHF
-	TRBV5-3	-	TRBJ1-1	TGTGCCAGAAGCCCTACTAAGCGCGGGGTTTGGGACACTGAAGCTTTCTTT	CARSPTKRGVWDTEAFF
once	TRBV6-5	-	TRBJ2-5	TGTGCCAGCAGTTACGGCAGAGGAGAGACCCAGTACTTC	CASSYGRGETQYF
-	TRBV4-3	TRBD1	TRBJ2-5	TGCGCCAGCAGCCAAGATTACAGGGGCGCGCAAGAGACCCAGTACTTC	CASSQDYRGAQETQYF
-	TRBV18	-	TRBJ2-7	TGTGCCAGCTCACCACCGCAGGGGTCGGGCGAGCAGTACTTC	CASSPPQGSGEQYF
-	TRBV11-3	-	TRBJ2-7	TGTGCCAGCAGCTCGGATCCACAGGGATCCGAGCAGTACTTC	CASSSDPQGSEQYF
-	TRBV5-1	TRBD2	TRBJ2-1	TGCGCCAGCAGCTTGGAACTAGCGGGCTACAATGAGCAGTTCTTC	CASSLELAGYNEQFF
-	TRBV18	TRBD2	TRBJ2-2	TGTGCCAGCTCACGCTACGGACTAGCGGGAGGGGCCGACACCGGGGAGCTGTTTTTT	CASSRYGLAGGADTGELFF
-	TRBV6-5	-	TRBJ2-5	TGTGCCAGCTCCGCCAGGGGTCGAGGAGAGACCCAGTACTTC	CASSARGRGETQYF
-	TRBV12-3/TRBV12-4	-	TRBJ1-2	TGTGCCAGCAACCCGGGGGGGGAGGTGGGCTACACCTTC	CASNPGGEVGYTF
few	TRBV11-3	TRBD2	TRBJ2-5	TGTGCCAGCAGCTCCCCCAGTGGCGGGGGAGAAGAGACCCAGTACTTC	CASSSPSGGGEETQYF
few	TRBV25-1	TRBD1	TRBJ2-2	TGTGCCAGCAGTGAGCAGGGGGCGCGGACCGGGGAGCTGTTTTTT	CASSEQGARTGELFF
once	TRBV27	-	TRBJ2-1	TGTGCCAGCAGTTTCCCGAACCAACAATCCAATGAGCAGTTCTTC	CASSFPNQQSNEQFF
-	TRBV19	TRBD2	TRBJ2-1	TGTGCCAGTAGTATCGGGACTAGCGAAAATGAGCAGTTCTTC	CASSIGTSENEQFF
-	TRBV30	TRBD1	TRBJ1-2	TGTGCCTGCACAGGGGGCGCAAACTATGGCTACACCTTC	CACTGGANYGYTF
-	TRBV11-2	TRBD1	TRBJ2-3	TGTGCCAGCAGCGACTACTTAACCGGGACAGCAGACACAGATACGCAGTATTTT	CASSDYLTGTADTDTQYF
few	TRBV4-3	TRBD1	TRBJ2-2	TGCGCCAGCAGCCCTCTCGGGACAGGGGCCACCGGGGAGCTGTTTTTT	CASSPLGTGATGELFF
-	TRBV5-1	-	TRBJ1-2	TGCGCCAGCAGCTTGAAGACGGAGTATGGCTACACCTTC	CASSLKTEYGYTF
-	TRBV5-1	-	TRBJ1-2	TGCGCCAGCAGCTTGGGGTACAGGGCGGGCTATGGCTACACCTTC	CASSLGYRAGYGYTF
-	TRBV19	TRBD2	TRBJ2-1	TGTGCCAGTAGTATACGGCTAGCGGGGGGCCTAAATGAGCAGTTCTTC	CASSIRLAGGLNEQFF
-	TRBV6-7	-	TRBJ2-7	TGTGCCAGCAGCCCGAAGACAGGTGGTAAAAGGACCTACGAGCAGTACTTC	CASSPKTGGKRTYEQYF
-	TRBV12-1	-	TRBJ2-7	TGTGCCAGCAGCTCAGGGGGCGAGCAGTACTTC	CASSSGGEQYF
-	TRBV12-3/TRBV12-4	-	TRBJ2-1	TGTGCCAGCAAAGCCCAGCGGAGGAATGAGCAGTTCTTC	CASKAQRRNEQFF
-	TRBV27	TRBD1	TRBJ1-1	TGTGCCAGCAGTCCAGGGGGATCCAACACTGAAGCTTTCTTT	CASSPGGSNTEAFF
-	TRBV7-2	-	TRBJ2-7	TGTGCCAGCAGCTTAGCGGCCGCACCGAACTACTACGAGCAGTACTTC	CASSLAAAPNYYEQYF
-	TRBV18	-	TRBJ2-2	TGTGCCAGCTCACTACGGGACAACAGGAACACCGGGGAGCTGTTTTTT	CASSLRDNRNTGELFF
-	TRBV19	TRBD2	TRBJ2-5	TGTGCCAGTAGTATTGCGGCGGGGGAAGAAGAGACCCAGTACTTC	CASSIAAGEEETQYF
-	TRBV29-1	-	TRBJ2-3	TGCAGCGTTGATCTTAAGACAGGCACAGATACGCAGTATTTT	CSVDLKTGTDTQYF
-	TRBV5-4	TRBD1	TRBJ2-3	TGTGCCAGCAGCTGGCCGGGACAGGCCTTCACAGATACGCAGTATTTT	CASSWPGQAFTDTQYF
-	TRBV18	-	TRBJ1-1	TGTGCCAGCTCACCACGGGCAGATGAAGCTTTCTTT	CASSPRADEAFF
-	TRBV27	TRBD1	TRBJ2-7	TGTGCCAGCAGCCAGGGACAGGCAGCCTACGAGCAGTACTTC	CASSQGQAAYEQYF
few	TRBV2	-	TRBJ2-7	TGTGCCAGCAGGAAAGACAGGTCGAACTCCTACGAGCAGTACTTC	CASRKDRSNSYEQYF
once	TRBV3-1/TRBV3-2	TRBD1	TRBJ2-5	TGTGCCAGCAGCCTAGGACAGGGGGCCGAGACCCAGTACTTC	CASSLGQGAETQYF
once	TRBV7-9	TRBD1	TRBJ2-7	TGTGCCAGCAGCTTAGAGGGACAGCACTACGAGCAGTACTTC	CASSLEGQHYEQYF